This is a list of T cell receptor beta chains from one sample in a study of blood T cell dynamics during melanoma immunotherapy. Produced via immunoSEQ multiplex PCR; TCRdb's table is partial and in-frame only. The sample lists around 1,400 clones; less than 85% were seen once. The input for sequencing was CD8+ T cells from blood, taken from a patient treated with checkpoint blockade. The receptors derive from a human donor with melanoma. The CDR3 runs from the conserved cysteine through the conserved F or W. The D gene is left open where the match is weak. Rows give clone size only sometimes, using once, few, many, or a class for an expanded clone.

clone_size j_call d_call v_call cdr3_length cdr3_aa cdr3_nt
. TRBJ1-1 . TRBV6-5 16 CASSYGRGLRDTEAFF TGTGCCAGCAGTTACGGGCGGGGCTTGAGGGACACTGAAGCTTTCTTT
few TRBJ2-1 TRBD1 TRBV27 14 CASSPRQGGNEQFF TGTGCCAGCAGTCCGAGACAGGGTGGAAATGAGCAGTTCTTC
. TRBJ1-2 . TRBV7-9 14 CASSLSLGGYGYTF TGTGCCAGCAGCTTAAGTCTCGGAGGCTATGGCTACACCTTC
. TRBJ1-3 . TRBV7-9 12 CASSLKGNTIYF TGTGCCAGCAGCTTAAAGGGAAACACCATATATTTT
. TRBJ2-1 . TRBV29-1 15 CSALLVDPPYNEQFF TGCAGCGCCCTACTGGTGGACCCCCCCTACAATGAGCAGTTCTTC
. TRBJ2-3 TRBD2 TRBV5-1 16 CASSTTSGSYTDTQYF TGCGCCAGCAGCACAACTAGCGGGAGTTACACAGATACGCAGTATTTT
. TRBJ2-1 TRBD2 TRBV29-1 14 CSVETSGSGNEQFF TGCAGCGTTGAGACTAGCGGGAGCGGGAATGAGCAGTTCTTC
. TRBJ2-7 TRBD2 TRBV19 14 CASSMGLKGYEQYF TGTGCCAGTAGTATGGGACTAAAGGGCTACGAGCAGTACTTC
. TRBJ2-7 TRBD1 TRBV9 15 CASSEGQAPNYEQYF TGTGCCAGCAGCGAGGGACAGGCGCCTAACTACGAGCAGTACTTC
. TRBJ2-3 TRBD2 TRBV9 17 CASSLLGLAGSTDTQYF TGTGCCAGCAGCCTCCTGGGACTAGCGGGGAGCACAGATACGCAGTATTTT
. TRBJ2-2 . TRBV5-1 12 CASSSASGELFF TGCGCCAGCAGCTCGGCTAGCGGGGAGCTGTTTTTT
. TRBJ2-7 . TRBV29-1 12 CSRNPGFYEQYF TGCAGCAGGAACCCGGGGTTCTACGAGCAGTACTTC
. TRBJ2-5 TRBD2 TRBV28 17 CASKGRLAGVWGETQYF TGTGCCAGCAAGGGCCGACTAGCGGGAGTGTGGGGAGAGACCCAGTACTTC
. TRBJ2-5 . TRBV28 14 CASSLRGVQETQYF TGTGCCAGCAGTCTCAGGGGGGTACAAGAGACCCAGTACTTC
. TRBJ2-2 TRBD2 TRBV6-4 16 CASSDSGLAGAGELFF TGTGCCAGCAGTGACTCTGGACTAGCGGGAGCCGGGGAGCTGTTTTTT
. TRBJ2-7 TRBD2 TRBV4-2 13 CASSLSSGSEQYF TGTGCCAGCAGCCTCAGTAGCGGGAGCGAGCAGTACTTC
. TRBJ2-3 TRBD1 TRBV28 17 CASSFPLTGTVTDTQYF TGTGCCAGCAGTTTCCCTTTGACAGGGACCGTCACAGATACGCAGTATTTT
. TRBJ2-3 TRBD1 TRBV2 14 CASSEGTGLDTQYF TGTGCCAGCAGTGAAGGGACAGGGCTCGATACGCAGTATTTT
few TRBJ2-1 TRBD2 TRBV6-5 16 CASSYKTSGRRVEQFF TGTGCCAGCAGTTACAAAACTAGCGGGAGGCGAGTTGAGCAGTTCTTC
. TRBJ1-2 TRBD1 TRBV7-2 16 CASSGWTGGRRHGYTF TGTGCCAGCAGCGGATGGACAGGGGGCAGGAGGCATGGCTACACCTTC
. TRBJ1-4 TRBD1 TRBV27 15 CASSPRTGNNEKLFF TGTGCCAGCAGTCCCCGGACAGGGAATAATGAAAAACTGTTTTTT
. TRBJ2-1 TRBD2 TRBV19 17 CASSPLKAGGRNNEQFF TGTGCCAGTAGTCCCCTCAAAGCGGGAGGACGTAACAATGAGCAGTTCTTC
. TRBJ2-1 TRBD2 TRBV25-1 12 CASTSGRGEQFF TGTGCCAGCACTAGCGGGAGGGGTGAGCAGTTCTTC
. TRBJ2-1 TRBD2 TRBV29-1 14 CSVEGAGWGSEQFF TGCAGCGTTGAGGGAGCGGGGTGGGGTAGTGAGCAGTTCTTC
. TRBJ1-5 TRBD1 TRBV5-5 15 CASSLKDRGKEPQHF TGTGCCAGCAGCTTGAAAGACAGGGGGAAGGAGCCCCAGCATTTT
few TRBJ1-2 . TRBV19 16 CASSIDLAGSGYGYTF TGTGCCAGTAGTATAGATCTGGCAGGTTCTGGCTATGGCTACACCTTC
. TRBJ2-7 . TRBV5-1 14 CASSLVAVEYEQYF TGCGCCAGCAGCTTGGTTGCGGTAGAATACGAGCAGTACTTC
. TRBJ1-1 TRBD1 TRBV28 14 CASSLGTVNTEAFF TGTGCCAGCAGTTTAGGGACAGTGAACACTGAAGCTTTCTTT
few TRBJ2-7 TRBD1 TRBV7-1 13 CASSVGQAYEQYF TGTGCCAGCAGCGTCGGACAGGCTTACGAGCAGTACTTC
. TRBJ2-7 . TRBV5-5 12 CASSLTGGEQYF TGTGCCAGCAGCTTGACGGGTGGCGAGCAGTACTTC
. TRBJ2-7 TRBD2 TRBV13 16 CASSSNLAGGTYEQYF TGTGCCAGCAGCTCGAATTTAGCGGGAGGTACCTACGAGCAGTACTTC
. TRBJ2-1 TRBD2 TRBV9 15 CASSISGSGVNEQFF TGTGCCAGCAGCATAAGCGGGAGCGGTGTCAATGAGCAGTTCTTC
. TRBJ2-2 . TRBV6-5 13 CASSYLVTGELFF TGTGCCAGCAGTTACTTAGTGACCGGGGAGCTGTTTTTT
. TRBJ2-1 . TRBV4-2 16 CASSQDLRYTYNEQFF TGTGCCAGCAGCCAAGATCTGAGGTACACATACAATGAGCAGTTCTTC
. TRBJ2-1 TRBD2 TRBV27 11 CASSLGRVTFF TGTGCCAGCAGTTTAGGGAGGGTAACGTTCTTC
. TRBJ1-5 . TRBV28 14 CASSFSDGNQPQHF TGTGCCAGCAGTTTTTCGGACGGAAATCAGCCCCAGCATTTT
. TRBJ2-3 . TRBV10-1 17 CASRGMSPGPSTDTQYF TGCGCCAGCAGAGGGATGTCTCCAGGCCCTTCCACAGATACGCAGTATTTT
few TRBJ1-5 . TRBV10-3 13 CAISLNTDQPQHF TGTGCCATCAGTCTTAACACCGATCAGCCCCAGCATTTT
. TRBJ1-1 . TRBV10-3 14 CAIRQQGLRAEAFF TGTGCCATCAGGCAACAGGGATTGAGGGCTGAAGCTTTCTTT
few TRBJ2-1 TRBD2 TRBV29-1 14 CSVLSGRAAGEQFF TGCAGCGTTCTTAGCGGGAGGGCCGCCGGTGAGCAGTTCTTC
. TRBJ2-1 . TRBV6-6 14 CASSTPDTYNEQFF TGTGCCAGCAGTACCCCGGACACCTACAATGAGCAGTTCTTC
. TRBJ2-1 . TRBV2 14 CASSVGGTYNEQFF TGTGCCAGCAGTGTGGGCGGCACCTACAATGAGCAGTTCTTC
. TRBJ1-5 . TRBV5-7 16 CASSLKKRGGNQPQHF TGTGCCAGCAGCTTGAAGAAAAGGGGTGGAAATCAGCCCCAGCATTTT
. TRBJ2-3 . TRBV5-6 14 CASSFTLLPDTQYF TGTGCCAGCAGCTTTACCCTCCTACCAGATACGCAGTATTTT
. TRBJ1-4 . TRBV7-9 16 CASSSTGAGANEKLFF TGTGCCAGCAGCTCCACCGGGGCGGGGGCTAATGAAAAACTGTTTTTT
once TRBJ1-2 TRBD1 TRBV7-8 16 CASSSRTGDRSYGYTF TGTGCCAGCAGCTCAAGGACAGGGGATCGAAGCTATGGCTACACCTTC
. TRBJ1-5 . TRBV27 13 CASSLSANQPQHF TGTGCCAGCAGTTTATCCGCCAATCAGCCCCAGCATTTT
few TRBJ1-5 TRBD1 TRBV7-9 15 CASSRTGAGDQPQHF TGTGCCAGCAGCCGTACAGGGGCCGGTGATCAGCCCCAGCATTTT
. TRBJ2-7 . TRBV27 14 CASSLTGPSYEQYF TGTGCCAGCAGTCTAACAGGGCCCTCCTACGAGCAGTACTTC
. TRBJ1-5 TRBD1 TRBV28 16 CASRPPRQGANQPQHF TGTGCCAGCAGACCTCCGCGACAGGGGGCCAATCAGCCCCAGCATTTT
few TRBJ1-4 . TRBV7-9 14 CASSLESGNRKLFF TGTGCCAGCAGCTTAGAGTCGGGGAACCGAAAACTGTTTTTT
. TRBJ2-1 TRBD2 TRBV7-9 15 CASSFETSGRNEQFF TGTGCCAGCAGCTTTGAGACTAGCGGGAGAAATGAGCAGTTCTTC
few TRBJ1-5 . TRBV7-9 15 CASSPIEAGDQPQHF TGTGCCAGCAGCCCGATTGAGGCGGGCGATCAGCCCCAGCATTTT
. TRBJ2-7 . TRBV5-2 15 CASSLETGSWYEQYF TGCGCCAGCAGCCTCGAGACAGGGTCCTGGTACGAGCAGTACTTC
few TRBJ1-1 . TRBV19 17 CASSATRSGGLNTEAFF TGTGCCAGTAGTGCCACAAGGAGTGGTGGTTTGAACACTGAAGCTTTCTTT
. TRBJ2-2 . TRBV6-1 13 CASSETFTGELFF TGTGCCAGCAGTGAAACCTTTACCGGGGAGCTGTTTTTT
once TRBJ2-7 . TRBV28 16 CASTNFDRTASYEQYF TGTGCCAGCACCAACTTCGACAGGACTGCCTCCTACGAGCAGTACTTC